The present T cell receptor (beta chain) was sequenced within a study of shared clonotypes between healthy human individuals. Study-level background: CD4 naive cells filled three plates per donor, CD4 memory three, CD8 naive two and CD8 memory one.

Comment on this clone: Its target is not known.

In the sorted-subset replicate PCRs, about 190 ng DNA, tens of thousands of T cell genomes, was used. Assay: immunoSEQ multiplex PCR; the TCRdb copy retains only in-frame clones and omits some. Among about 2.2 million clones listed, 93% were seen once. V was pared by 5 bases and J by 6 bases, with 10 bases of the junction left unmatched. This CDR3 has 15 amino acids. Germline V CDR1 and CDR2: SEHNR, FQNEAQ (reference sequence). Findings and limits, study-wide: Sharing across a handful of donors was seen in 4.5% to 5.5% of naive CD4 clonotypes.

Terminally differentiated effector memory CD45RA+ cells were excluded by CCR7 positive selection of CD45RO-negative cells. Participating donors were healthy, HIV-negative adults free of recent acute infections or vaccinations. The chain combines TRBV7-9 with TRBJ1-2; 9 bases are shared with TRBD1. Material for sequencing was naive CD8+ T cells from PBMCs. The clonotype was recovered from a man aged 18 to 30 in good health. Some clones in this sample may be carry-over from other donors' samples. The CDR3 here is CASSEQGARVDGYTF. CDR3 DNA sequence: TGTGCCAGCAGCGAACAGGGGGCTCGAGTTGATGGCTACACCTTC.